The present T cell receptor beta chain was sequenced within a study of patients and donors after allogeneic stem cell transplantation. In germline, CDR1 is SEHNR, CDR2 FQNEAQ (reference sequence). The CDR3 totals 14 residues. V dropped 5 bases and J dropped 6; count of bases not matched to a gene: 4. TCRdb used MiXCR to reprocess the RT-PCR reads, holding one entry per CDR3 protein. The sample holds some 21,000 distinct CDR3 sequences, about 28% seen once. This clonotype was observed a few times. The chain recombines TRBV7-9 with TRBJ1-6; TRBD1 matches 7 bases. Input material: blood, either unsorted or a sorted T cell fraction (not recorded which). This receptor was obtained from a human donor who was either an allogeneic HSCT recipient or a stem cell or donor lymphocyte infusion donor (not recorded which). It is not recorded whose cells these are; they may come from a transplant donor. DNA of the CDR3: TGTGCCAGCAGCCGAGGGGGCCCTAATTCACCCCTCCACTTT. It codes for CASSRGGPNSPLHF. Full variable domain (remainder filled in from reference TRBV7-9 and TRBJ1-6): DTGVSQNPRHKITKRGQNVTFRCDPISEHNRLYWYRQTLGQGPEFLTYFQNEAQLEKSRLLSDRFSAERPKGSFSTLEIQRTEQGDSAMYLCASSRGGPNSPLHFGNGTRLTVT.